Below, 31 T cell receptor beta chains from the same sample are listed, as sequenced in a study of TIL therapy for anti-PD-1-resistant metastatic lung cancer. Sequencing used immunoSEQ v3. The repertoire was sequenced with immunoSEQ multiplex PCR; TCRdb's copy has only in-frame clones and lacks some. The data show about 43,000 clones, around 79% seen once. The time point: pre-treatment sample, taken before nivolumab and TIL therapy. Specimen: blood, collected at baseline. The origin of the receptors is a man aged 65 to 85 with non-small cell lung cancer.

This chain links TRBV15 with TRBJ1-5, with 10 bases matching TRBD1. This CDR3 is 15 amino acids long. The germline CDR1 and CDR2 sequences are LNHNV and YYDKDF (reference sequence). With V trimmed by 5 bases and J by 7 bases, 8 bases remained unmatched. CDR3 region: CATSDQTGGGQPQHF. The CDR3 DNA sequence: TGTGCCACCAGCGACCAGACAGGGGGCGGGCAGCCCCAGCATTTT.

CDR3 in DNA: TGTGCCAGCAGCTCTTACAGGGGAGCCGAAGCTTTCTTT. It encodes CASSSYRGAEAFF. The chain combines TRBV11-3 with TRBJ1-1, with TRBD1 matching 7 bases. Trimming cost V 4 bases and J 8 bases; bases outside gene matches: 7. The CDR3 covers 13 residues. CDR1 is SGHNT, CDR2 YENEEA, per germline. The variable domain in full, with the rest retrieved from reference TRBV11-3 and TRBJ1-1, is EAGVVQSPRYKIIEKKQPVAFWCNPISGHNTLYWYLQNLGQGPELLIRYENEEAVDDSQLPKDRFSAERLKGVDSTLKIQPAELGDSAVYLCASSSYRGAEAFFGQGTRLTVV.

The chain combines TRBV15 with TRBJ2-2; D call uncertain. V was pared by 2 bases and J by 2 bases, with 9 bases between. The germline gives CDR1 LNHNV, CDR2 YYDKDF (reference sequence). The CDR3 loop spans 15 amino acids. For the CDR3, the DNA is TGTGCCACCAGCAGACTAGACCCTAACACCGGGGAGCTGTTTTTT. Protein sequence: CATSRLDPNTGELFF.

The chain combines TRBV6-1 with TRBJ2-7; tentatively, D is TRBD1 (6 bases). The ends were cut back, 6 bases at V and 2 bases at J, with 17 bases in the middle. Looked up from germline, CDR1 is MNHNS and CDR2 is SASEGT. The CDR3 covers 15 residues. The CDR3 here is CASRGADAFTYEQYF. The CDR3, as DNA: TGTGCCAGCAGGGGGGCGGACGCCTTTACCTACGAGCAGTACTTC.

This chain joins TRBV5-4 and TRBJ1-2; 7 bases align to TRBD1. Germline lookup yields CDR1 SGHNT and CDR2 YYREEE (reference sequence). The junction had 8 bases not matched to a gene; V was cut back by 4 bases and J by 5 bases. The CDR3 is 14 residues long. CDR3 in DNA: TGTGCCAGCAGCCCAGACAGGGCGGTGTATGGCTACACCTTC. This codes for CASSPDRAVYGYTF. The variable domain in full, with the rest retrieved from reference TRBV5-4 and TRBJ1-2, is ETGVTQSPTHLIKTRGQQVTLRCSSQSGHNTVSWYQQALGQGPQFIFQYYREEENGRGNFPPRFSGLQFPNYSSELNVNALELDDSALYLCASSPDRAVYGYTFGSGTRLTVV.

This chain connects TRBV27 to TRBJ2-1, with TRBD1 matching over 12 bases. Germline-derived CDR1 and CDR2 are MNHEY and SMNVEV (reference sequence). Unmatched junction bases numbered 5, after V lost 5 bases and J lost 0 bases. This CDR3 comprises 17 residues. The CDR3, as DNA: TGTGCCAGCAGTAAGCCGGGACAGGGGGCCTCCTACAATGAGCAGTTCTTC. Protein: CASSKPGQGASYNEQFF.

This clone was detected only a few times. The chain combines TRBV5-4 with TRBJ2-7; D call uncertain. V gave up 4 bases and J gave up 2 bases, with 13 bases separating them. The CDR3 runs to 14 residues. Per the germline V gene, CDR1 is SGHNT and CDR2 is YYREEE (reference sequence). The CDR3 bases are TGTGCCAGCAGCGCGGACGGTCAAACCTACGAGCAGTACTTC. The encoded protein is CASSADGQTYEQYF.

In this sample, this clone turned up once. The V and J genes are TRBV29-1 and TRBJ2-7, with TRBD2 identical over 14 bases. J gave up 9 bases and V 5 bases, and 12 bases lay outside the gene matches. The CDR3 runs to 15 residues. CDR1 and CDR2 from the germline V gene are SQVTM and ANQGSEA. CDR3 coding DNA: TGCAGCGTTTCCGGACTAGCGGGAGGCCCGGGGGGGCAGTACTTC. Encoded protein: CSVSGLAGGPGGQYF.

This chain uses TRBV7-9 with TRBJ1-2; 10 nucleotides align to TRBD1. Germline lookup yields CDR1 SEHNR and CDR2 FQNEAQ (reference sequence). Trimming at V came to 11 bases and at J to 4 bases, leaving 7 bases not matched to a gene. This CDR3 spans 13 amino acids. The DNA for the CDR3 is TGTGCCGGTGACAGGGGGCATAGCTATGGCTACACCTTC. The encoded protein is CAGDRGHSYGYTF.

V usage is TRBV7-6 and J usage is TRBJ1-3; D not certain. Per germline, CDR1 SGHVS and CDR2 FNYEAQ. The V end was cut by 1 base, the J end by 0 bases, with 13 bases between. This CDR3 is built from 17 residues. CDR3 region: CASSLGTASPSGNTIYF. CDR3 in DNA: TGTGCCAGCAGCTTAGGAACAGCCTCACCCTCTGGAAACACCATATATTTT. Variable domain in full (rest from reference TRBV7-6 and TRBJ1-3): GAGVSQSPRYKVTKRGQDVALRCDPISGHVSLYWYRQALGQGPEFLTYFNYEAQQDKSGLPNDRFSAERPEGSISTLTIQRTEQRDSAMYRCASSLGTASPSGNTIYFGEGSWLTVV.

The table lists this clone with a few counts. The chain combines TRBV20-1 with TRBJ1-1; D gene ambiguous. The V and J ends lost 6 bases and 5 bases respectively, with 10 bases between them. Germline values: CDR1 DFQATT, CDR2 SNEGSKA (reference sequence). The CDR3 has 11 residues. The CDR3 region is CSAKPGTEAFF. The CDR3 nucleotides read TGCAGTGCCAAACCGGGTACTGAAGCTTTCTTT.

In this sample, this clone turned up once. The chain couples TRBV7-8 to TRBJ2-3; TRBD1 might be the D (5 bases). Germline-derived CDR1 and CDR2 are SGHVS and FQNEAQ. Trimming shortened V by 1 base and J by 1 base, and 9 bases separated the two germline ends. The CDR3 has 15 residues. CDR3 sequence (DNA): TGTGCCAGCAGCTTAGGTATGGGGCGCACAGATACGCAGTATTTT. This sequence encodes CASSLGMGRTDTQYF.

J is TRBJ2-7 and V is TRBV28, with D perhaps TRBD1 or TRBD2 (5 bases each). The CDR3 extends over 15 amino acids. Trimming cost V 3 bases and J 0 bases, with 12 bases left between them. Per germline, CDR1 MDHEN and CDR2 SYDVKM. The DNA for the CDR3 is TGTGCCAGCAGTTTCTTCGGGGCTGGCTCCTACGAGCAGTACTTC. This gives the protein CASSFFGAGSYEQYF.

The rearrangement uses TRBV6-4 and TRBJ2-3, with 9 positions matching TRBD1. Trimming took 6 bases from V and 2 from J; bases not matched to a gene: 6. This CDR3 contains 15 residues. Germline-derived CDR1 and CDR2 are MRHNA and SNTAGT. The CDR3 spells CASRKGTGPTDTQYF. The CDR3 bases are TGTGCCAGCAGAAAGGGGACAGGGCCCACAGATACGCAGTATTTT.

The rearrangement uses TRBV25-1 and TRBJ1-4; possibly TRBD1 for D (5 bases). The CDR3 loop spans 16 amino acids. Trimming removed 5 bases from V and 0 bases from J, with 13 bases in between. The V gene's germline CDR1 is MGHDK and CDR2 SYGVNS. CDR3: CASSPGMGTTNEKLFF. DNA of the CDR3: TGTGCCAGCAGTCCAGGGATGGGTACAACTAATGAAAAACTGTTTTTT.

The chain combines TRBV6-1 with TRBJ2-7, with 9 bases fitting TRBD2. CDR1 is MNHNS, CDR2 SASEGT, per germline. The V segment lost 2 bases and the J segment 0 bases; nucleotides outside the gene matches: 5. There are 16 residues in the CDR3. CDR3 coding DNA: TGTGCCAGCAGTGAATGGTCTAGCGGGGACTCCTACGAGCAGTACTTC. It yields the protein CASSEWSSGDSYEQYF.

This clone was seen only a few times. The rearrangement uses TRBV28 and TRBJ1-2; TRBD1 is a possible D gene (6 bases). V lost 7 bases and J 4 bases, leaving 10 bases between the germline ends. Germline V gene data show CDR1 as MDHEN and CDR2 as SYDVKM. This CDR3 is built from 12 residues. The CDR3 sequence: CASTDSLYGYTF. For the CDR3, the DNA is TGTGCCAGCACGGACAGTCTCTATGGCTACACCTTC.

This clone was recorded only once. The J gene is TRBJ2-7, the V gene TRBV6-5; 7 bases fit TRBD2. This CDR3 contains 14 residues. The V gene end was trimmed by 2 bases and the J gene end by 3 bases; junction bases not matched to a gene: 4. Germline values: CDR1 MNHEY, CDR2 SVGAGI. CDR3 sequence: CASSYGGGDYEQYF. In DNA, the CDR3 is TGTGCCAGCAGTTACGGGGGAGGGGACTACGAGCAGTACTTC.

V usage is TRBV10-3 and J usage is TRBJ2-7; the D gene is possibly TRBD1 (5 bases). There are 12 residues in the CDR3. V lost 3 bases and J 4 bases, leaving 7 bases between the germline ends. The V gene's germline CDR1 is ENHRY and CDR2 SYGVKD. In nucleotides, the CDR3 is TGTGCCATCAGTGACAGGGTTTACGAGCAGTACTTC. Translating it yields CAISDRVYEQYF.

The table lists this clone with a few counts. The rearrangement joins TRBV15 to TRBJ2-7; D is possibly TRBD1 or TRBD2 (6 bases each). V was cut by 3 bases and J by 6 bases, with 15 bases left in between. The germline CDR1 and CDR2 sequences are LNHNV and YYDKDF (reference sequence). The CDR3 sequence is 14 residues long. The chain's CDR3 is CATSREGGSLEQYF. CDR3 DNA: TGTGCCACCAGCAGGGAGGGGGGTTCGCTCGAGCAGTACTTC.

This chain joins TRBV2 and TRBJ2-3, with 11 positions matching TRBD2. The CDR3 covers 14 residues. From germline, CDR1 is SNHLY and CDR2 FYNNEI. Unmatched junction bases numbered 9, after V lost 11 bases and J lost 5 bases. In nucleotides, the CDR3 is TGTGCCTCACAGGTAGCGGGAGGGGTAGATACGCAGTATTTT. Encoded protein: CASQVAGGVDTQYF.

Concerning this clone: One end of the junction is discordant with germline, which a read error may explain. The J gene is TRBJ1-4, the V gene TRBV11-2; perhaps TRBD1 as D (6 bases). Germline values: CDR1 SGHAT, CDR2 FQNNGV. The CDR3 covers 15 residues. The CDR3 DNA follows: TGTGCCAGCACCTTAACGGGGGCATGGGATGAAAAACTGTTTTTT. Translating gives CASTLTGAWDEKLFF.

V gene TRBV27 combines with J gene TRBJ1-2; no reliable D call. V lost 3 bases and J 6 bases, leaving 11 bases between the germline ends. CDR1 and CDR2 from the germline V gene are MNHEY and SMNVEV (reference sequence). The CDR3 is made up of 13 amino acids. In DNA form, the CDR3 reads TGTGCCAGCAGTTTTCGGGCCGGTGATGGCTACACCTTC. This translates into CASSFRAGDGYTF.

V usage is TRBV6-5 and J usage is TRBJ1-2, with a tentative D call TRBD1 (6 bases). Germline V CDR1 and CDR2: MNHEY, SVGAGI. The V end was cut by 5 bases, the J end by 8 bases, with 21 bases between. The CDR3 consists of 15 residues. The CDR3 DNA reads TGTGCCAGCAGTCAACGGGACAAGGAAAAAAGGGGCTACACCTTC. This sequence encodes CASSQRDKEKRGYTF.

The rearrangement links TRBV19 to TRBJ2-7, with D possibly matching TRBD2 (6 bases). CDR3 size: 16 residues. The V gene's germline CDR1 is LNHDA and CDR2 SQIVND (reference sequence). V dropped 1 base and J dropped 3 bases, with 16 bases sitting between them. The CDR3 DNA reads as TGTGCCAGTAGTATAGCTGGAGGGTCTTCTCACTACGAGCAGTACTTC. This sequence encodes CASSIAGGSSHYEQYF.

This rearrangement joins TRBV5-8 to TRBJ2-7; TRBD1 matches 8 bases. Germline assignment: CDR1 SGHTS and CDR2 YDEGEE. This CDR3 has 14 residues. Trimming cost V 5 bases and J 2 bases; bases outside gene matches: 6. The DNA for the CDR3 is TGTGCCAGCAGATCCGGACAGGGCCCCTACGAGCAGTACTTC. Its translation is CASRSGQGPYEQYF.

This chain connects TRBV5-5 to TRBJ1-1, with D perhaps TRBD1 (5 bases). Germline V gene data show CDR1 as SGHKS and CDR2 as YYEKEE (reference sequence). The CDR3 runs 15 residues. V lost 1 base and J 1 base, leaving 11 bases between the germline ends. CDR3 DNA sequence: TGTGCCAGCAGCTTGATTGGGGGTCGGAACACTGAAGCTTTCTTT. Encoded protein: CASSLIGGRNTEAFF.

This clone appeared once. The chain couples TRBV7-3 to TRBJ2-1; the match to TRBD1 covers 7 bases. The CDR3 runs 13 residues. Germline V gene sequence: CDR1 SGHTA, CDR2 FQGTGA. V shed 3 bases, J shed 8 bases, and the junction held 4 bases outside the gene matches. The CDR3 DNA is TGTGCCAGCAGCTTCGACAGGGTCGATGAGCAGTTCTTC. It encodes CASSFDRVDEQFF. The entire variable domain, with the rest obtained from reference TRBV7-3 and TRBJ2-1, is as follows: GAGVSQTPSNKVTEKGKYVELRCDPISGHTALYWYRQSLGQGPEFLIYFQGTGAADDSGLPNDRFFAVRPEGSVSTLKIQRTERGDSAVYLCASSFDRVDEQFFGPGTRLTVL.

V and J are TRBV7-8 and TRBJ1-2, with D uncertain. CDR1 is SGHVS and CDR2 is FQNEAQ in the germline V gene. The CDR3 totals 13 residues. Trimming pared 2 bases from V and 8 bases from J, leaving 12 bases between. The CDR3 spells CASSLSWGVGYTF. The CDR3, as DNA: TGTGCCAGCAGCTTATCTTGGGGAGTCGGCTACACCTTC.

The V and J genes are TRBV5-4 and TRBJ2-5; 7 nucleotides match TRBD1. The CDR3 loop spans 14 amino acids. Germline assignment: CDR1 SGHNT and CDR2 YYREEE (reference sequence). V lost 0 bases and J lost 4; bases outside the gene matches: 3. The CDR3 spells CASSLAAGGETQYF. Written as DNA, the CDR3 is TGTGCCAGCAGCTTGGCCGCAGGGGGAGAGACCCAGTACTTC.

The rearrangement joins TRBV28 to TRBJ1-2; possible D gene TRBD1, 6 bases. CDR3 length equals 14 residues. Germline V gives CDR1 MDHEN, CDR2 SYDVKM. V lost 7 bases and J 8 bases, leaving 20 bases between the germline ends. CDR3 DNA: TGTGCCAGCATAGGGGGGGCTGGCCTTCTCGGCTACACCTTC. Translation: CASIGGAGLLGYTF.